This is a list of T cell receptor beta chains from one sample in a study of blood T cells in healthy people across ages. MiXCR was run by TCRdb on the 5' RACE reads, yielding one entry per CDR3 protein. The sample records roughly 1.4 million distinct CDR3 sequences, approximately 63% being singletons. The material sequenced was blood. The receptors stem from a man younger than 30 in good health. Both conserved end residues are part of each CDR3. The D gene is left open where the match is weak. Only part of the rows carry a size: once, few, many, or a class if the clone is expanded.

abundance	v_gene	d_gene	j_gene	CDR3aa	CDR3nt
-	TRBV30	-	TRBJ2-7	CAWRRPLGEQYF	TGTGCCTGGAGACGTCCACTGGGCGAGCAGTACTTC
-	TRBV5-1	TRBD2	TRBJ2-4	CASSWGILGGQYF	TGCGCCAGCAGCTGGGGAATTCTGGGGGGGCAGTACTTC
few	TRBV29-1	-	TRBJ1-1	CSVVGRYEAFF	TGCAGCGTTGTAGGCCGCTATGAAGCTTTCTTT
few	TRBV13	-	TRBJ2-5	CASSSRGTQYF	TGTGCCAGCAGCTCCCGAGGGACCCAGTACTTC
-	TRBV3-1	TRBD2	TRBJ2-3	CASSQDYIQRGGGTDTQYF	TGTGCCAGCAGCCAAGATTATATCCAGCGCGGGGGGGGCACAGATACGCAGTATTTT
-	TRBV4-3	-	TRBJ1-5	CASSPARGGNQPQHF	TGCGCCAGCAGCCCCGCGAGGGGAGGTAATCAGCCCCAGCATTTT
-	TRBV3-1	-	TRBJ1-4	CASSGESRGREKLFF	TGTGCCAGCAGCGGTGAAAGCAGGGGTCGTGAAAAACTGTTTTTT
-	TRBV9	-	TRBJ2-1	CASSPLIYNEQFF	TGTGCCAGCAGCCCCCTGATATACAATGAGCAGTTCTTC
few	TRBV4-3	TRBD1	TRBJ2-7	CASSQGTGRFYEQYF	TGCGCCAGCAGCCAAGGGACAGGGAGGTTTTACGAGCAGTACTTC
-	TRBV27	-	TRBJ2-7	CATVLGYEQYF	TGTGCCACCGTGTTGGGTTACGAGCAGTACTTC
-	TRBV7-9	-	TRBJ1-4	CASSLVTEREKLFF	TGTGCCAGCAGCTTAGTAACCGAGAGGGAAAAACTGTTTTTT
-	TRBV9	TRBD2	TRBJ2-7	CASSVVAGAGEQYF	TGTGCCAGCAGCGTGGTAGCGGGGGCTGGCGAGCAGTACTTC
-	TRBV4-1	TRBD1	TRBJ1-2	CASSQPLGTVGYTF	TGCGCCAGCAGCCAACCACTAGGGACAGTTGGCTACACCTTC
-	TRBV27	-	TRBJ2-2	CASSFSPGAGELFF	TGTGCCAGCAGTTTCAGTCCGGGGGCCGGGGAGCTGTTTTTT
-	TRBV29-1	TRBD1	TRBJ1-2	CSGREADRERGYTF	TGCAGCGGACGAGAAGCGGACAGGGAGCGTGGCTACACCTTC
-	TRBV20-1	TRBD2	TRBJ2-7	CSARERESYEQYF	TGCAGTGCTAGGGAGCGGGAATCCTACGAGCAGTACTTC
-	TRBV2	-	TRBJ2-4	CASSEEASYQGRNIQYF	TGTGCCAGCAGTGAAGAGGCTTCCTATCAGGGGAGGAACATTCAGTACTTC
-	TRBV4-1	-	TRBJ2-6	CASSNPLPAGANVLTF	TGCGCCAGCAGTAACCCCCTCCCAGCTGGGGCCAACGTCCTGACTTTC
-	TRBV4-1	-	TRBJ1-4	CASSQVNSNEKLFF	TGCGCCAGCAGCCAAGTGAACAGTAATGAAAAACTGTTTTTT
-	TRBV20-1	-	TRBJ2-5	CSARTSGLQETQYF	TGCAGTGCTAGGACTTCGGGACTCCAAGAGACCCAGTACTTC
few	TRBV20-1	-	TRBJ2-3	CSARDLRDRADTQYF	TGCAGTGCTAGAGATTTGCGGGACCGCGCAGATACGCAGTATTTT
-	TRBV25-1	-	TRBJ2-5	CASSEPGDEQYF	TGTGCCAGCAGTGAACCCGGGGATGAGCAGTACTTC
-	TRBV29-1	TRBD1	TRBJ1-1	CSVGQGTGTEAFF	TGCAGCGTAGGACAGGGAACGGGCACTGAAGCTTTCTTT
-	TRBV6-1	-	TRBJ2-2	CASRAGAEPTGELFF	TGTGCCAGCAGGGCGGGGGCGGAACCCACCGGGGAGCTGTTTTTT
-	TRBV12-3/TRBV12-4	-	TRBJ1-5	CASSTVSRNQPQHF	TGTGCCAGCAGCACGGTATCGCGCAATCAGCCCCAGCATTTT
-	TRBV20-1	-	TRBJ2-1	CSARGYGEQFF	TGCAGTGCTAGAGGTTACGGGGAGCAGTTCTTC
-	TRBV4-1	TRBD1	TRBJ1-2	CASSQPTGNGGYGYTF	TGCGCCAGCAGCCAGCCGACAGGGAATGGGGGCTATGGCTACACCTTC
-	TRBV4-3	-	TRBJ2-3	CASSQDAGDTDTQYF	TGCGCCAGCAGCCAAGATGCAGGGGACACAGATACGCAGTATTTT
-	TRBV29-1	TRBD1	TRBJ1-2	CSAPSPSRQGANYGYTF	TGCAGCGCTCCCTCCCCATCTCGACAGGGAGCTAACTATGGCTACACCTTC
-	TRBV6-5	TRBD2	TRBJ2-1	CASLSPGGYNEQFF	TGTGCCAGCCTTAGTCCGGGGGGCTACAATGAGCAGTTCTTC
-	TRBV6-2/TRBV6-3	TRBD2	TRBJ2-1	CASSRAGSHYNEQFF	TGTGCCAGCAGCCGAGCGGGGAGTCACTACAATGAGCAGTTCTTC
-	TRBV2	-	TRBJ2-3	CASNNRKRTDTQYF	TGTGCCAGCAATAACAGAAAACGCACAGATACGCAGTATTTT
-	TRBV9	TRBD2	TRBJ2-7	CASSVGSGVAYEQYF	TGTGCCAGCAGCGTAGGAAGCGGGGTTGCCTACGAGCAGTACTTC
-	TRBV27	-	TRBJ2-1	CASSLPGRGNEQFF	TGTGCCAGCAGTTTACCAGGGAGAGGCAATGAGCAGTTCTTC
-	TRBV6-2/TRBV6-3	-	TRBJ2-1	CASSRPGLGGNEQFF	TGTGCCAGCTCCCGTCCCGGGCTGGGTGGGAATGAGCAGTTCTTC
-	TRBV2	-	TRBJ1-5	CASSESWGVQPQHF	TGTGCCAGCAGTGAATCTTGGGGGGTTCAGCCCCAGCATTTT
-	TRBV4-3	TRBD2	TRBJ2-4	CASSQGLGGGNIQYF	TGCGCCAGCAGCCAGGGACTAGGAGGGGGAAACATTCAGTACTTC
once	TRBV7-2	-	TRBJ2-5	CASSDRVSSIQYF	TGTGCCAGCAGCGACCGCGTCAGCTCGATCCAGTACTTC
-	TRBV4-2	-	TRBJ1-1	CASSQPRDGLNTEAFF	TGTGCCAGCAGCCAACCCCGGGACGGACTGAACACTGAAGCTTTCTTT
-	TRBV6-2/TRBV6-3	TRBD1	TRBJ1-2	CASSYSTGNYYGYTF	TGTGCCAGCAGTTACTCGACAGGGAATTACTATGGCTACACCTTC
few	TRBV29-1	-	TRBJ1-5	CSVPVPRGHQPQHF	TGCAGCGTCCCCGTGCCGAGGGGCCATCAGCCCCAGCATTTT
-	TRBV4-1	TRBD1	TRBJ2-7	CASSPGGQGYEQYF	TGCGCCAGCAGCCCGGGGGGACAGGGATACGAGCAGTACTTC
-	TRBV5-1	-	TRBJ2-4	CASSFQDAKNIQYF	TGCGCCAGCAGCTTCCAGGACGCCAAAAACATTCAGTACTTC
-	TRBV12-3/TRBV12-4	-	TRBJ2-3	CASTKLLVGSTDVQYF	TGTGCCAGCACTAAATTACTAGTGGGGAGCACAGATGTGCAGTATTTT
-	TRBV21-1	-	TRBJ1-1	CASSAGVMGSTEAFF	TGTGCCAGCAGCGCAGGGGTGATGGGGAGCACTGAAGCTTTCTTT
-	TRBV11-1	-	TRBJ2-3	CASSPTIDTDTQYF	TGTGCCAGCAGCCCCACCATAGACACAGATACGCAGTATTTT
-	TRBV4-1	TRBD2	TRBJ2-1	CASSLGGSGIYNEQFF	TGCGCCAGCAGCCTAGGGGGTAGCGGGATTTACAATGAGCAGTTCTTC
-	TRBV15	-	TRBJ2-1	CATSRDRGWGGNPTREQFF	TGTGCCACCAGCAGAGATCGGGGTTGGGGCGGAAACCCTACAAGGGAGCAGTTCTTC
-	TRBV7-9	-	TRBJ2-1	CASSLVVPLGYNEQFF	TGTGCCAGCAGCTTAGTCGTTCCTTTGGGGTACAATGAGCAGTTCTTC
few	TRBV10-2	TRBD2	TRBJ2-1	CASSGLAGTNNEQFF	TGCGCCAGCTCCGGCCTAGCGGGGACAAACAATGAGCAGTTCTTC
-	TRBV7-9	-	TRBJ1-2	CASSSRSGGGYTF	TGTGCCAGCAGCTCCAGGTCGGGAGGAGGCTACACCTTC
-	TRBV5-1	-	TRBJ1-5	CASSLAPGPVQPQHF	TGCGCCAGCAGCTTGGCCCCGGGCCCCGTGCAGCCCCAGCATTTT
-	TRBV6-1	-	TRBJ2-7	CASNLIYEQYF	TGTGCCAGCAATTTGATCTACGAGCAGTACTTC
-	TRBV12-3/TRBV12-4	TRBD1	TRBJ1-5	CASSPTGVVQPQHF	TGTGCCAGCAGTCCGACAGGGGTAGTTCAGCCCCAGCATTTT
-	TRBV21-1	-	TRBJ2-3	CASSKEDRVPDTQYF	TGTGCCAGCAGCAAAGAAGACAGGGTCCCAGATACGCAGTATTTT
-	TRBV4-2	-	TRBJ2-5	CASSLPYSGETQYF	TGTGCCAGCAGCCTCCCTTATAGTGGTGAGACCCAGTACTTC
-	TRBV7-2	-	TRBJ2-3	CASSSYYSADTQYF	TGTGCCAGCAGCTCCTACTACTCGGCAGATACGCAGTATTTT
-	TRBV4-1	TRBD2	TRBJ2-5	CASSRGTSQETQYF	TGCGCCAGCAGCCGAGGGACTAGCCAAGAGACCCAGTACTTC
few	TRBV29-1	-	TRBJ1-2	CSVGGDGYTF	TGCAGCGTTGGTGGAGATGGCTACACCTTC
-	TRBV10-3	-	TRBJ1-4	CAISEWSGGGRMEEKLFF	TGTGCCATCAGTGAGTGGAGTGGCGGGGGGCGGATGGAAGAAAAACTGTTTTTT